These 20 T cell receptor beta chains share one sample of origin, sequenced in a study of vaccination and CD4 T cells after COVID-19 (dated by TCRdb to about 2022). These receptors' antigens are unknown. The treatment or condition label corresponds to: approximately 9-day PBMC culture with coronavirus spike peptide pools or control peptides (ViraFEST assay). Library method: PCR. The sequencing machine was an Illumina iSeq 100. DNA from cultured CD4+ T cells was subjected to TCR sequencing with the Oncomine TCR Beta short-read assay at the Johns Hopkins FTIC core. TCRdb reran the public reads through fastp at Q25 and MiXCR, keeping productive beta chains. Each entry is one CDR3 protein sequence, shown with its most common DNA and genes. This sample is represented by 20,000 or so distinct CDR3 sequences; 40% of them were singletons. Jointly, the top ten make up more than 7% of the sample. Sequenced material: CD4+ T cells from blood, cultured in vitro, taken after SARS-CoV-2 vaccination. These receptors were collected from a human donor who had recovered from COVID-19.

This clonotype was seen only a few times. This chain joins TRBV19 and TRBJ1-2; unclear D gene. The CDR3 is made up of 15 amino acids. V gave up 4 bases and J gave up 7 bases, with 19 bases separating them. CDR1 and CDR2 from the germline V gene are LNHDA and SQIVND (reference sequence). The CDR3 here is CASSTRTYPPRGYTF. The CDR3 bases are TGTGCCAGTAGTACACGGACCTATCCCCCTCGTGGCTACACCTTC.

The rearrangement links TRBV20-1 to TRBJ2-1, with a possible D match to TRBD2 (5 bases). Germline CDR1 and CDR2: DFQATT and SNEGSKA (reference sequence). Trimming removed 4 bases from V and 4 bases from J, with 17 bases in between. This CDR3 has 15 residues. CDR3 loop: CSAMSGGSGYNEQFF. DNA for the CDR3: TGCAGTGCTATGAGTGGCGGGTCCGGATACAATGAGCAGTTCTTC.

The chain is built from TRBV2 and TRBJ2-1; TRBD2 is a possible D gene (5 bases). With 7 bases removed from V and 0 bases from J, the gap between germline ends came to 10 bases. This CDR3 has 14 residues. Per the germline V gene, CDR1 is SNHLY and CDR2 is FYNNEI. CDR3 sequence reads: CASTTGSSYNEQFF. The CDR3 DNA reads TGTGCCAGCACTACGGGGAGCTCCTACAATGAGCAGTTCTTC.

The rearrangement joins TRBV20-1 to TRBJ2-7; 7 nucleotides align to TRBD2. V lost 6 bases to trimming and J lost 5 bases; unmatched junction nucleotides: 13. CDR3 size: 14 residues. Germline lookup yields CDR1 DFQATT and CDR2 SNEGSKA (reference sequence). The CDR3 sequence is CSAPRLETSNEQYF. As DNA, the CDR3 is TGCAGTGCCCCCAGGTTAGAGACTAGCAACGAGCAGTACTTC.

This clonotype has just one count. A much larger clonotype is one base distant, so this may be a read error. The chain couples TRBV2 to TRBJ2-2, with D possibly matching TRBD2 (5 bases). Between the trimmed V and J ends, which lost 8 bases and 4 bases, there was a span of 14 bases. This CDR3 contains 14 residues. Germline CDR1 SNHLY, CDR2 FYNNEI. CDR3 sequence reads: CASAPGAGTGELFF. The CDR3 DNA sequence: TGTGCCAGCGCCCCGGGCGCGGGCACCGGGGAGCTGTTTTTT.

The V and J genes are TRBV19 and TRBJ1-2; D gene unclear. V shed 3 bases and J shed 3 bases, with 11 bases lying between them. Per germline, CDR1 LNHDA and CDR2 SQIVND (reference sequence). The CDR3 runs 14 residues. The CDR3 here is CASSIGEEDYGYTF. CDR3 sequence (DNA): TGTGCCAGTAGTATCGGGGAGGAGGACTATGGCTACACCTTC. The full variable domain, with the rest looked up from reference TRBV19 and TRBJ1-2, is DGGITQSPKYLFRKEGQNVTLSCEQNLNHDAMYWYRQDPGQGLRLIYYSQIVNDFQKGDIAEGYSVSREKKESFPLTVTSAQKNPTAFYLCASSIGEEDYGYTFGSGTRLTVV.

The chain couples TRBV7-9 to TRBJ1-2, with 7 bases matching TRBD1. V trimming: 2 bases; J trimming: 8 bases; junction bases outside the gene matches: 11. Germline CDR1 SEHNR, CDR2 FQNEAQ (reference sequence). The CDR3 contains 15 residues. The DNA for the CDR3 is TGTGCCAGCAGCTTAACCCCCGGACAGGTCGGGGGCTACACCTTC. It yields the protein CASSLTPGQVGGYTF.

The rearrangement links TRBV19 to TRBJ2-5; 14 nucleotides agree with TRBD2. The V segment lost 4 bases and the J segment 5 bases; nucleotides outside the gene matches: 6. This CDR3 has 16 residues. Per the germline V gene, CDR1 is LNHDA and CDR2 is SQIVND (reference sequence). This CDR3 reads CASSTTSGGATETQYF. The CDR3 bases are TGTGCCAGTAGTACGACTAGCGGGGGGGCGACGGAGACCCAGTACTTC.

This clonotype was counted between two and nine times. V and J are TRBV20-1 and TRBJ1-1, with 10 bases matching TRBD1. This CDR3 contains 15 residues. Losses at the gene ends were 5 bases for V and 4 bases for J; bases not matched to a gene: 10. Germline CDR1 DFQATT, CDR2 SNEGSKA (reference sequence). CDR3 coding DNA: TGCAGTGCTGAAGACAGGGGGCGAGCGGGCACTGAAGCTTTCTTT. Translation gives CSAEDRGRAGTEAFF.

The chain is built from TRBV20-1 and TRBJ2-3, with D possibly being TRBD2 (7 bases). Per germline, CDR1 DFQATT and CDR2 SNEGSKA (reference sequence). The CDR3 is 15 amino acids. V gave up 2 bases and J gave up 2 bases, with 14 bases separating them. CDR3 nucleotide sequence: TGCAGTGCTAGAAGCGGGACGGGGGCCACAGATACGCAGTATTTT. It is translated as CSARSGTGATDTQYF.

This clonotype was seen a handful of times. The V call is TRBV7-2, the J call TRBJ2-1; 9 bases agree with TRBD1. Germline V lookup: CDR1 SGHTA, CDR2 FQGNSA. The CDR3 runs to 16 residues. V shed 4 bases, J shed 1 base, and the junction held 5 bases outside the gene matches. CDR3 bases: TGTGCCAGCAGCTCTACAGGGGGCACTTCCTACAATGAGCAGTTCTTC. Protein: CASSSTGGTSYNEQFF.

This clonotype was observed a few times. The chain links TRBV20-1 to TRBJ1-1, with a possible D match to TRBD1 (5 bases). V gave up 1 base and J gave up 1 base, with 16 bases separating them. This CDR3 is built from 16 residues. Germline V CDR1 and CDR2: DFQATT, SNEGSKA (reference sequence). Here the CDR3 reads CSARVDKGRPNTEAFF. CDR3 sequence (DNA): TGCAGTGCTAGAGTCGACAAGGGACGGCCGAACACTGAAGCTTTCTTT.

This clonotype was observed a handful of times. The V and J genes are TRBV2 and TRBJ1-2; D gene unclear. V lost 6 bases and J 6 bases, leaving 14 bases between the germline ends. The CDR3 totals 13 residues. Germline V gives CDR1 SNHLY, CDR2 FYNNEI. The CDR3 protein is CASSPPQLDGYTF. The CDR3 DNA is TGTGCCAGCAGCCCACCCCAATTAGATGGCTACACCTTC.

The V call is TRBV19, the J call TRBJ2-5, with 8 bases aligning to TRBD2. V lost 6 bases and J lost 3; bases outside the gene matches: 12. The CDR3 is 16 residues long. CDR1 and CDR2 from the germline V gene are LNHDA and SQIVND (reference sequence). The CDR3 sequence is CASSTLAEMGKETQYF. The CDR3 coding sequence is TGTGCCAGTAGCACACTAGCGGAGATGGGCAAAGAGACCCAGTACTTC.

A word on this clonotype: Because it lacks the conserved phenylalanine or tryptophan at the end, this CDR3 is likely a read error. The rearrangement joins TRBV10-3 to TRBJ1-1, with D possibly TRBD1 on 6 matching bases. Trimming stripped 10 bases from V and 3 bases from J, with 12 bases between. CDR3 length equals 12 residues. CDR1 ENHRY and CDR2 SYGVKD come from the germline V gene. The DNA for the CDR3 is TGTGCCACCGGACAGATCGACACTGAAGCTTTCTCT. Its protein product is CATGQIDTEAFS.

The genes are TRBV11-2 and TRBJ1-5; 7 bases are a match to TRBD1. From germline, CDR1 is SGHAT and CDR2 FQNNGV. The CDR3 totals 14 residues. The ends lost 4 bases at V and 4 bases at J; junction bases unmatched: 4. The CDR3, as DNA: TGTGCCAGCAGCTCCACAGGGGCGAATCAGCCCCAGCATTTT. Its translation is CASSSTGANQPQHF.

This rearrangement joins TRBV6-2 or TRBV6-3 to TRBJ1-5; possible D gene TRBD1, 6 bases. The CDR3 totals 17 residues. Germline CDR1 MNHEY, CDR2 SVGEGT. Trimming removed 1 base from V and 2 bases from J, with 15 bases in between. The CDR3 nucleotides are TGTGCCAGCAGTTACTATATGGCCAAGGGGGGCAATCAGCCCCAGCATTTT. Translation: CASSYYMAKGGNQPQHF.

This clonotype occurred a few times. The V gene is TRBV11-3, the J gene TRBJ2-2; 10 nucleotides agree with TRBD1. Germline loops: CDR1 SGHNT, CDR2 YENEEA. CDR3 size: 16 residues. V was pared by 3 bases and J by 6 bases, with 7 bases of the junction left unmatched. Here the CDR3 DNA reads TGTGCCAGCAGCTTGGCGTGGGGACAGGGGTCCGGGGAGCTGTTTTTT. Translation gives CASSLAWGQGSGELFF.

The rearrangement joins TRBV12-3 or TRBV12-4 to TRBJ1-2, with unresolved D. The CDR3 has 14 amino acids. V lost 0 bases and J lost 5, with 10 bases in between. The CDR3 DNA reads as TGTGCCAGCAGTTTAGCTTCTTGGGGTTATGGCTACACCTTC. Translating gives CASSLASWGYGYTF.

The V and J genes are TRBV20-1 and TRBJ2-3; D not certain. This CDR3 contains 11 residues. The germline V gene encodes CDR1 DFQATT and CDR2 SNEGSKA (reference sequence). The V gene lost 3 bases and the J gene lost 3 bases, with 4 bases spanning the gap. CDR3 coding DNA: TGCAGTGCTAGGGGGACAGATACGCAGTATTTT. This sequence encodes CSARGTDTQYF.